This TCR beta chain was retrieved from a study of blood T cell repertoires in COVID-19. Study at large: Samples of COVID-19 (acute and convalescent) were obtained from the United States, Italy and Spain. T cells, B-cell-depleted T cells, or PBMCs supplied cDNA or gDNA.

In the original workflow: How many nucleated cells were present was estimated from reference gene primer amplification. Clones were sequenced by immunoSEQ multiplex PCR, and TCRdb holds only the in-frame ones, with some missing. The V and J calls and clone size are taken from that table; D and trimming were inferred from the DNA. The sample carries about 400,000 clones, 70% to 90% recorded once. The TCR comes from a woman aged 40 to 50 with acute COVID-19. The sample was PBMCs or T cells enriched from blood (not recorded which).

Written as DNA, the CDR3 is TGTGCCAGCAGTACAGGGACAGTGAACACTGAAGCTTTCTTT. Translation gives CASSTGTVNTEAFF. The rearrangement joins TRBV2 to TRBJ1-1; TRBD1 agrees at 7 bases. CDR1 SNHLY and CDR2 FYNNEI come from the germline V gene. V dropped 5 bases and J dropped 0; count of bases not matched to a gene: 3. CDR3 length equals 14 residues.